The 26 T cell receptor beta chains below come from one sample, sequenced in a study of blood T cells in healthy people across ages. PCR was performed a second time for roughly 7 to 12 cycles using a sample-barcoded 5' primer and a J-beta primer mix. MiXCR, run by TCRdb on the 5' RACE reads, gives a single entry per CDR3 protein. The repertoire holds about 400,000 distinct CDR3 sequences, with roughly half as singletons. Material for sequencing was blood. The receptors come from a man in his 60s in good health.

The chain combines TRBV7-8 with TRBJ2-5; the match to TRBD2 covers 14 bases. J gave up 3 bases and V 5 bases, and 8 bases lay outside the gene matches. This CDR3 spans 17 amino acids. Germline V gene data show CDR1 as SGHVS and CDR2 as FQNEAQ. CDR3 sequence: CASSREPTSGGEETQYF. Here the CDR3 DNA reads TGTGCCAGCAGCCGAGAGCCGACTAGCGGGGGGGAAGAGACCCAGTACTTC. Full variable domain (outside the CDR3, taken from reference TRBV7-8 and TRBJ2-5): GAGVSQSPRYKVAKRGQDVALRCDPISGHVSLFWYQQALGQGPEFLTYFQNEAQLDKSGLPSDRFFAERPEGSVSTLKIQRTQQEDSAVYLCASSREPTSGGEETQYFGPGTRLLVL.

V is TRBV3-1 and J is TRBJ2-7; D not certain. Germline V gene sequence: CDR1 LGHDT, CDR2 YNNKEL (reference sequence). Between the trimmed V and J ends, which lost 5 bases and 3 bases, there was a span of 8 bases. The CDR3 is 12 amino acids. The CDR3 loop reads CASSDGFYEQYF. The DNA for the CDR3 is TGTGCCAGCAGCGACGGATTCTACGAGCAGTACTTC.

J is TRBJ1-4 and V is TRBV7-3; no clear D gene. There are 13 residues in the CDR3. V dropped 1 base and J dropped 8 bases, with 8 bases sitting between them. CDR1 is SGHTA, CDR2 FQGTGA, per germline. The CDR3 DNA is TGTGCCAGCAGCTTAATCCCGGGGGAAAAACTGTTTTTT. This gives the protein CASSLIPGEKLFF.

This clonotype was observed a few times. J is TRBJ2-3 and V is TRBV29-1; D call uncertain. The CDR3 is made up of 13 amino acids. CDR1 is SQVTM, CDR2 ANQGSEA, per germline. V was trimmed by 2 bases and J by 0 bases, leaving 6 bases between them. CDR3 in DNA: TGCAGCGTTGAAATTACGAGCACAGATACGCAGTATTTT. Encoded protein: CSVEITSTDTQYF.

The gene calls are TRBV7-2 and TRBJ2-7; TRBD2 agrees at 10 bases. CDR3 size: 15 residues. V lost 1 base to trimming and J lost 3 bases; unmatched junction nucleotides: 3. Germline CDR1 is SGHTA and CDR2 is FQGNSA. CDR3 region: CASSLGAGGDYEQYF. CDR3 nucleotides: TGTGCCAGCAGCTTAGGAGCGGGGGGGGACTACGAGCAGTACTTC.

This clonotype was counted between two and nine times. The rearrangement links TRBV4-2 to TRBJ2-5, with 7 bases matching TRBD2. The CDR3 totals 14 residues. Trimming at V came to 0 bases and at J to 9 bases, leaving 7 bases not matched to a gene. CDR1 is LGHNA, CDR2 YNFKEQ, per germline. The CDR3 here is CASSQETGRGAQYF. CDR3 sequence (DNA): TGTGCCAGCAGCCAAGAGACCGGACGGGGGGCCCAGTACTTC.

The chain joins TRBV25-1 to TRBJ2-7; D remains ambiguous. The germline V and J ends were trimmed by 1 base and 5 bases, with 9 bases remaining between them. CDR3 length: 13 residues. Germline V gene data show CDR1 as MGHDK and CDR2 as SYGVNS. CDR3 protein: CASSEFGGDEQYF. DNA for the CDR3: TGTGCCAGCAGTGAATTTGGTGGAGACGAGCAGTACTTC.

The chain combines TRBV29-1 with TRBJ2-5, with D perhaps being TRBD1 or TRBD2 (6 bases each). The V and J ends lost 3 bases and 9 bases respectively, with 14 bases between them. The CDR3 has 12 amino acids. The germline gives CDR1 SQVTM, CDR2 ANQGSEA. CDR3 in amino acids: CSVEGGQRAQYF. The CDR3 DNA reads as TGCAGCGTTGAGGGGGGCCAAAGGGCCCAGTACTTC.

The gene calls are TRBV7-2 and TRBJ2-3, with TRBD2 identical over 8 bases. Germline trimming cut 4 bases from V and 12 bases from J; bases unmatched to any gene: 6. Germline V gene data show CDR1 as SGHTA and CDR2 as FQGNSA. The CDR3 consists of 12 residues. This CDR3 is CASSSRTSSQYF. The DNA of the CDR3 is TGTGCCAGCAGCTCCCGGACTAGCTCACAGTATTTT.

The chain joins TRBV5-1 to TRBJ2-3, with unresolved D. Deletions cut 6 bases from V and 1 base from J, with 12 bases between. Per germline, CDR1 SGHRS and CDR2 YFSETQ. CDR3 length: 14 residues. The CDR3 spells CASTLRPRTDTQYF. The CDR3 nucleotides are TGCGCCAGCACTCTTCGTCCCCGCACAGATACGCAGTATTTT.

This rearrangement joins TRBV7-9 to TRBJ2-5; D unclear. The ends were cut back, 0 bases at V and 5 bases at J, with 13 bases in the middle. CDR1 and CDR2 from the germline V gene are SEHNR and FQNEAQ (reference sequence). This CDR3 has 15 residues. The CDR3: CASSLAGSLPETQYF. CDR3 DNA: TGTGCCAGCAGCTTAGCTGGGTCCTTACCGGAGACCCAGTACTTC.

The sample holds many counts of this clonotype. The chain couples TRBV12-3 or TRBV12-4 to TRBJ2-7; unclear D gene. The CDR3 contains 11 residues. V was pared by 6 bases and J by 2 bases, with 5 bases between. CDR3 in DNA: TGTGCCAGCAGCCACACCTACGAGCAGTACTTC. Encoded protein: CASSHTYEQYF.

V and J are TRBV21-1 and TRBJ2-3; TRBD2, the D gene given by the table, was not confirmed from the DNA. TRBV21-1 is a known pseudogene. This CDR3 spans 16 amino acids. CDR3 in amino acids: CASSKAEAGSTDTQYF. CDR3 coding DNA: TGTGCCAGCAGCAAAGCGGAAGCGGGAAGCACAGATACGCAGTATTTT.

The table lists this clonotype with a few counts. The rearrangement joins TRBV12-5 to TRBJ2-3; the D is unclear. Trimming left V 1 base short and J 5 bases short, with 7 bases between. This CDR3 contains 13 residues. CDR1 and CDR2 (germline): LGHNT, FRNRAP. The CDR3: CASGLALVDTQYF. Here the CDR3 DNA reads TGTGCTAGTGGTTTGGCCTTAGTAGATACGCAGTATTTT.

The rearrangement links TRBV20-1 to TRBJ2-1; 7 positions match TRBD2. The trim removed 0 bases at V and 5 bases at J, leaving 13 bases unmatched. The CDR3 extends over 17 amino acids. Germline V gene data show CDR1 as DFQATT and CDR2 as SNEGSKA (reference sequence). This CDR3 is CSAREYRAGVLDNEQFF. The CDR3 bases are TGCAGTGCTAGAGAATATAGGGCGGGGGTTCTCGACAATGAGCAGTTCTTC.

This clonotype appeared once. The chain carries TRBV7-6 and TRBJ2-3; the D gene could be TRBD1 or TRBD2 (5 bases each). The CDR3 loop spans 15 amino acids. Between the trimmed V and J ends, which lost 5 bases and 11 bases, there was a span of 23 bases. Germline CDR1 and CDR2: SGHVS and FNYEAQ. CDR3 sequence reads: CASSQRPGAPGLQYF. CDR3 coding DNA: TGTGCCAGCAGCCAAAGGCCCGGGGCCCCCGGGTTGCAGTATTTT.

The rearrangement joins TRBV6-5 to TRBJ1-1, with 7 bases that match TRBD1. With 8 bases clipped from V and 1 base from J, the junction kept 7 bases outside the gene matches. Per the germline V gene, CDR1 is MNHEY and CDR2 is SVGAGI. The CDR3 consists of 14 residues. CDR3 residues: CASGTGTANTEAFF. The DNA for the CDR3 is TGTGCCAGCGGGACCGGGACAGCGAACACTGAAGCTTTCTTT.

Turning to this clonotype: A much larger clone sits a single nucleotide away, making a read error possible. The CDR3 DNA follows: TGTGCCAGCAGCCGCCGGGACCAGGACGAGCAGTACTTC. Protein product: CASSRRDQDEQYF. The V gene is TRBV7-2, the J gene TRBJ2-5; possibly TRBD1 or TRBD2 for D (5 bases each). The DNA end favors TRBJ2-7, so the J call may be wrong. This CDR3 spans 13 amino acids. Germline CDR1 is SGHTA and CDR2 is FQGNSA.

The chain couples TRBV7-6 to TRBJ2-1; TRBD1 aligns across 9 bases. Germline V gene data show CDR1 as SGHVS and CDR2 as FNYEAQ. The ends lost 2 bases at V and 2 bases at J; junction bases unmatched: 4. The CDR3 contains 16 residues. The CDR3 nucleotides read TGTGCCAGCAGCTTATTGCGGGACAGGGCCTACAATGAGCAGTTCTTC. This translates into CASSLLRDRAYNEQFF.

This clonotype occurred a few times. Here the CDR3 reads CASSQDGLADNEQFF. CDR3 nucleotide sequence: TGCGCCAGCAGCCAAGATGGTCTAGCGGACAATGAGCAGTTCTTC. V and J are TRBV4-3 and TRBJ2-1; 7 bases align to TRBD2. Germline lookup yields CDR1 LGHNA and CDR2 YSLEER. The CDR3 loop spans 15 amino acids. Trimming took 0 bases from V and 5 from J; bases not matched to a gene: 4.

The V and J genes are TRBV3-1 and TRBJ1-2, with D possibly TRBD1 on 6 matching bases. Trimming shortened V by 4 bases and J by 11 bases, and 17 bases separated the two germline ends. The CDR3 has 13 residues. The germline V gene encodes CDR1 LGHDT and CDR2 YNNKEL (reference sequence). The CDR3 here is CASSLGQGIVYTF. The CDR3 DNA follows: TGTGCCAGCAGCCTAGGTCAGGGGATTGTTTACACCTTC.

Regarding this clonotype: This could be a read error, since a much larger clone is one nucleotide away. CDR3 residues: CASSQDRGPYYGHTF. The CDR3 nucleotides are TGTGCCAGCAGCCAAGACAGGGGGCCCTACTATGGCCACACCTTC. This rearrangement joins TRBV4-2 to TRBJ1-2, with 8 bases lining up with TRBD1. Germline CDR1 is LGHNA and CDR2 is YNFKEQ. This CDR3 has 15 amino acids.

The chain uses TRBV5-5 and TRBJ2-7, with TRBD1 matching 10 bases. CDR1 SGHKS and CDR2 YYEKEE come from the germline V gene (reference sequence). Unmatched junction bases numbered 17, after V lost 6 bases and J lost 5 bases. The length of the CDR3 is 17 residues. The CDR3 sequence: CASTKMPGTGVGDEQYF. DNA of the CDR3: TGTGCCAGCACGAAGATGCCCGGGACAGGGGTAGGAGACGAGCAGTACTTC.

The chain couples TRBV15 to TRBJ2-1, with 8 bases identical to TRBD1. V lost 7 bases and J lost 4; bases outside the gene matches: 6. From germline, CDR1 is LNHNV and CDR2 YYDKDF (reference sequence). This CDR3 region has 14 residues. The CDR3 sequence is CATKDRGLYNEQFF. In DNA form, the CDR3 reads TGTGCCACCAAAGACAGGGGACTTTACAATGAGCAGTTCTTC.

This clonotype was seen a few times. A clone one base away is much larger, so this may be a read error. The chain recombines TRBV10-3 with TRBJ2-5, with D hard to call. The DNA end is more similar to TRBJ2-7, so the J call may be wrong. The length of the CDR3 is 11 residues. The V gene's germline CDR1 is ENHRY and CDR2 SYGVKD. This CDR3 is CASSEEYEQYF. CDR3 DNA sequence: TGTGCCAGCAGTGAAGAGTACGAGCAGTACTTC.

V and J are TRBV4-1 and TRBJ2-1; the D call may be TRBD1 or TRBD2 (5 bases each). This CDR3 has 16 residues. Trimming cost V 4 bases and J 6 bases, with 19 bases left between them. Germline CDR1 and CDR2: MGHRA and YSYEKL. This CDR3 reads CASSPRGEIGGNEQFF. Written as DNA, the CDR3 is TGCGCCAGCAGCCCCCGAGGGGAGATCGGTGGCAATGAGCAGTTCTTC.